This entry lists 20 T cell receptor beta chains sequenced from one sample in a study of T cells in Graves' hyperthyroidism and ophthalmopathy. There were TCR beta CDR3 regions amplified from RNA transcripts. Researchers ran a first-round RT-PCR on the TCR CDR3 using the HTBI primer set. TCRdb used MiXCR to reprocess the multiplex PCR reads, holding one entry per CDR3 protein. The top ten hold approximately 3.9% of the sample, which has approximately 600,000 distinct CDR3 sequences, about 16% seen once. Sequenced: blood. Source of these receptors: a woman in her twenties or thirties with Graves' hyperthyroidism.

There are many counts of this clonotype. The chain couples TRBV2 to TRBJ2-7, with 10 bases aligning to TRBD1. Germline values: CDR1 SNHLY, CDR2 FYNNEI. The J segment lost 5 bases and the V segment lost 6 bases, leaving 13 bases of the junction unmatched. The length of the CDR3 is 16 residues. CDR3 loop: CASSRTATGGQNEQYF. In nucleotides, the CDR3 is TGTGCCAGCAGCCGAACCGCGACAGGGGGCCAGAACGAGCAGTACTTC. The whole variable domain, filled in from reference TRBV2 and TRBJ2-7, reads EPEVTQTPSHQVTQMGQEVILRCVPISNHLYFYWYRQILGQKVEFLVSFYNNEISEKSEIFDDQFSVERPDGSNFTLKIRSTKLEDSAMYFCASSRTATGGQNEQYFGPGTRLTVT.

This clonotype appeared many times. The chain joins TRBV3-1 to TRBJ2-3; no definite D call. Germline V gene lookup returns CDR1 LGHDT and CDR2 YNNKEL (reference sequence). This CDR3 has 15 amino acids. V dropped 2 bases and J dropped 5 bases, with 14 bases sitting between them. The CDR3 region has the DNA TGTGCCAGCAGCCAATCCTGGCCGACGGGAGATACGCAGTATTTT. This gives the protein CASSQSWPTGDTQYF.

Many counts were recorded for this clonotype. CDR3 residues: CASSLGAGEGEKLFF. Written as DNA, the CDR3 is TGTGCCAGCAGCTTAGGGGCAGGTGAAGGCGAAAAACTGTTTTTT. This chain connects TRBV7-2 to TRBJ1-4, with unresolved D. Trimming took off 1 base at V and 8 bases at J, with 14 bases between the two ends. The V gene's germline CDR1 is SGHTA and CDR2 FQGNSA. This CDR3 has 15 residues.

The CDR3 sequence is CASSYPIRQGYGYTF. The CDR3 region has the DNA TGCGCCAGCAGCTATCCCATCCGACAGGGCTATGGCTACACCTTC. The chain combines TRBV4-1 with TRBJ1-2; 7 nucleotides align to TRBD1. The CDR3 spans 15 residues. The germline gives CDR1 MGHRA, CDR2 YSYEKL. The J segment lost 4 bases and the V segment lost 5 bases, leaving 10 bases of the junction unmatched.

There are many counts of this clonotype. V and J are TRBV6-2 or TRBV6-3 and TRBJ1-1; TRBD1 matches at 12 bases. The CDR3 spans 16 residues. Per the germline V gene, CDR1 is MNHEY and CDR2 is SVGEGT. The V and J ends lost 4 bases and 3 bases, in that order; junction bases with no gene match: 6. In nucleotides, the CDR3 is TGTGCCAGCAGTTCCGGGACAGGGGGCCTCTACACTGAAGCTTTCTTT. It codes for CASSSGTGGLYTEAFF.

This clonotype was observed many times. This rearrangement joins TRBV29-1 to TRBJ2-1; the D gene is possibly TRBD1 (5 bases). This CDR3 has 14 amino acids. The ends were cut back, 4 bases at V and 5 bases at J, with 15 bases in the middle. Germline V CDR1 and CDR2: SQVTM, ANQGSEA. The CDR3 DNA follows: TGCAGCGTTGGTCCTGGACAAAGGAACAATGAGCAGTTCTTC. Its translation: CSVGPGQRNNEQFF.

This clonotype turned up a few times. This chain uses TRBV9 with TRBJ2-5, with 8 bases identical to TRBD2. The CDR3 consists of 15 residues. J gave up 1 base and V 4 bases, and 6 bases lay outside the gene matches. Germline values: CDR1 SGDLS, CDR2 YYNGEE. CDR3 DNA sequence: TGTGCCAGCAGCTTCGGGGGGGGTTCCCAAGAGACCCAGTACTTC. It encodes CASSFGGGSQETQYF.

Notes on this clonotype: A read error may explain this, as a much larger clone is one base away. This sequence joins TRBV27 and TRBJ2-1; TRBD2 is a possible D gene (7 bases). The CDR3 extends over 13 amino acids. From germline, CDR1 is MNHEY and CDR2 SMNVEV (reference sequence). CDR3 in amino acids: CASSLGGANEQLF. In DNA form, the CDR3 reads TGTGCCAGCAGTTTAGGGGGGGCCAATGAGCAGCTCTTC.

The table lists this clonotype with many counts. The chain employs TRBV7-8 and TRBJ2-5; 9 bases are a match to TRBD1. The CDR3 is made up of 18 amino acids. The germline V gene encodes CDR1 SGHVS and CDR2 FQNEAQ. Trimming cost V 1 base and J 4 bases; bases outside gene matches: 13. CDR3 in DNA: TGTGCCAGCAGCTTAGACCGATGGACAGGGGCCAAGGTAGAGACCCAGTACTTC. Protein: CASSLDRWTGAKVETQYF.

The sample holds many counts of this clonotype. The chain employs TRBV5-1 and TRBJ2-7; 8 bases map to TRBD1. The junction had 5 bases not matched to a gene; V was cut back by 1 base and J by 2 bases. This CDR3 comprises 15 residues. Germline CDR1 is SGHRS and CDR2 is YFSETQ. The CDR3 here is CASSLLGQGAYEQYF. CDR3 nucleotide sequence: TGCGCCAGCAGCTTGCTAGGACAGGGAGCCTACGAGCAGTACTTC. Variable domain in full (rest from reference TRBV5-1 and TRBJ2-7): KAGVTQTPRYLIKTRGQQVTLSCSPISGHRSVSWYQQTPGQGLQFLFEYFSETQRNKGNFPGRFSGRQFSNSRSEMNVSTLELGDSALYLCASSLLGQGAYEQYFGPGTRLTVT.

This clonotype was counted ten times or more. The junction shows a germline mismatch at one end, possibly a read error. This chain joins TRBV13 and TRBJ1-2; D not resolved. This CDR3 region has 13 residues. Germline values: CDR1 PRHDT, CDR2 FYEKMQ (reference sequence). Here the CDR3 DNA reads TGTGCCAGCAGTTTAGGACGAAACTATGGCTACACCTTC. It translates to CASSLGRNYGYTF.

This clonotype was recorded many times. V is TRBV12-5 and J is TRBJ2-3, with D possibly TRBD1 on 5 matching bases. Germline V gene data show CDR1 as LGHNT and CDR2 as FRNRAP. Trimming left V 10 bases short and J 1 base short, with 12 bases between. The CDR3 is 13 residues long. CDR3 in amino acids: CATILGGTDTQYF. CDR3 nucleotides: TGTGCTACCATCCTAGGGGGCACAGATACGCAGTATTTT.

This clonotype has at least ten counts. V gene TRBV7-2 combines with J gene TRBJ2-1; no reliable D call. The CDR3 has 11 residues. Trimming shortened V by 6 bases and J by 8 bases, and 8 bases separated the two germline ends. Germline assignment: CDR1 SGHTA and CDR2 FQGNSA. The CDR3 spells CASRQAYEQFF. The DNA for the CDR3 is TGTGCCAGCAGACAAGCGTATGAGCAGTTCTTC.

This clonotype was observed at least ten times. The chain uses TRBV7-8 and TRBJ2-1; 7 bases line up with TRBD2. The germline CDR1 and CDR2 sequences are SGHVS and FQNEAQ. The V and J ends lost 1 base and 9 bases, in that order; junction bases with no gene match: 12. The CDR3 length is 16 residues. The CDR3 DNA reads TGTGCCAGCAGCTTAGGCCTAGATATGTGGGGGGGTGAGCAGTTCTTC. Residues: CASSLGLDMWGGEQFF.

On this clonotype itself: The conserved phenylalanine or tryptophan normally closing the CDR3 is absent here, so this likely arose from a read error. This chain links TRBV11-2 with TRBJ1-6, with a weak D call TRBD1 (5 bases). V was cut by 5 bases and J by 7 bases, with 9 bases left in between. There are 13 residues in the CDR3. The germline gives CDR1 SGHAT, CDR2 FQNNGV. CDR3 DNA sequence: TGTGCCAGCAGCGTACAGGAAAATTCACCCCTCCACCTT. Its translation: CASSVQENSPLHL.

The V gene is TRBV3-1, the J gene TRBJ1-2; no clear D gene. Germline values: CDR1 LGHDT, CDR2 YNNKEL (reference sequence). This CDR3 is 11 amino acids long. V lost 4 bases to trimming and J lost 8 bases, with 8 bases between them. Written as DNA, the CDR3 is TGTGCCAGCAGCCTCAACGGGGGCTACACCTTC. This gives the protein CASSLNGGYTF.

The chain couples TRBV7-9 to TRBJ2-1, with TRBD2 identical over 12 bases. V lost 1 base, J lost 5 bases, and 3 bases stayed unmatched. Germline CDR1 and CDR2: SEHNR and FQNEAQ (reference sequence). The CDR3 consists of 16 residues. CDR3 DNA sequence: TGTGCCAGCAGCTTAGGACTAGCGGGAGATAACAATGAGCAGTTCTTC. Amino acids: CASSLGLAGDNNEQFF.

The chain recombines TRBV2 with TRBJ1-1; TRBD1 is a possible D gene (6 bases). This CDR3 comprises 16 residues. Looked up from germline, CDR1 is SNHLY and CDR2 is FYNNEI. With 0 bases removed from V and 6 bases from J, the gap between germline ends came to 17 bases. The CDR3 reads CASSEAVPGAIAEAFF. DNA for the CDR3: TGTGCCAGCAGTGAAGCGGTGCCAGGGGCGATCGCTGAAGCTTTCTTT.

This chain links TRBV5-1 with TRBJ2-5, with D tentatively TRBD2 (6 bases). The CDR3 is made up of 16 amino acids. CDR1 is SGHRS, CDR2 YFSETQ, per germline. The germline V and J ends were trimmed by 0 bases and 5 bases, with 17 bases remaining between them. CDR3 amino acids: CASSLGGAEGMETQYF. CDR3 DNA: TGCGCCAGCAGCTTGGGTGGGGCGGAGGGAATGGAGACCCAGTACTTC.

This clonotype was recorded many times. The V call is TRBV20-1, the J call TRBJ2-7; 11 bases fit TRBD1. J lost 6 bases, V lost 0 bases, and 7 bases had no gene match. The germline V gene encodes CDR1 DFQATT and CDR2 SNEGSKA (reference sequence). The CDR3 extends over 15 amino acids. CDR3 in amino acids: CSAREPHGTGGEQYF. The CDR3 DNA follows: TGCAGTGCTAGAGAGCCACACGGGACAGGGGGCGAGCAGTACTTC.